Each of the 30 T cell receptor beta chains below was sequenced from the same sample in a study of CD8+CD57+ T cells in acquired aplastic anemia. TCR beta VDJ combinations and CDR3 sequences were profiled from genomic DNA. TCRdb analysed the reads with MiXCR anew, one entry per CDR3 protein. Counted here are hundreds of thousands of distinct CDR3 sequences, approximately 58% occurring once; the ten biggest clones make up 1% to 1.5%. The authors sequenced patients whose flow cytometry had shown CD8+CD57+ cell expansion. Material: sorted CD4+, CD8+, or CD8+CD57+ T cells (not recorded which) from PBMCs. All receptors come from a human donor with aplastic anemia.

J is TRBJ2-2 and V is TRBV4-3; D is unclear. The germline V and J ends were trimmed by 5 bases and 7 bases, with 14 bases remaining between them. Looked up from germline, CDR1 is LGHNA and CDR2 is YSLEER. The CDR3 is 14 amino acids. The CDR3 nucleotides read TGCGCCAGCAGCGAGCTGCTGGTAGACGGGGAGCTGTTTTTT. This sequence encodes CASSELLVDGELFF.

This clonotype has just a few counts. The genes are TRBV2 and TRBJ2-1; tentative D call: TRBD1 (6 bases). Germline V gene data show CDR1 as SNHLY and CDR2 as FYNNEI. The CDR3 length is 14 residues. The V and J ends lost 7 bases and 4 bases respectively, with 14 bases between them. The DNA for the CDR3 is TGTGCCAGCACCCGGGACATGACATACAATGAGCAGTTCTTC. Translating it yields CASTRDMTYNEQFF.

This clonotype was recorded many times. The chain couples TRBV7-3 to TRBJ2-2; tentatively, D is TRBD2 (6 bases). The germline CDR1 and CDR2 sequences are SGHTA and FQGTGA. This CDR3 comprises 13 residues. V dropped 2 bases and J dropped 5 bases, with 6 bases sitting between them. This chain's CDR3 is CASSLGGTGELFF. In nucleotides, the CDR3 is TGTGCCAGCAGCTTAGGGGGGACCGGGGAGCTGTTTTTT.

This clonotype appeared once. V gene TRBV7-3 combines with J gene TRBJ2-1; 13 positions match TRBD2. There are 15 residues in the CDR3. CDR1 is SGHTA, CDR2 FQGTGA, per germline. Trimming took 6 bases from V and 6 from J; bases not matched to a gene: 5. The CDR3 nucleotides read TGTGCCAGCAGTTTACTAGCGGGGGGGCCCAATGAGCAGTTCTTC. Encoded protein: CASSLLAGGPNEQFF.

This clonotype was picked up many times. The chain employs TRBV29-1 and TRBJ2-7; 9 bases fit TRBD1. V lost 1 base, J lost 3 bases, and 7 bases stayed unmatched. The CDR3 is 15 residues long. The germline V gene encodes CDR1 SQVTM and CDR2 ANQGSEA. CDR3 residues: CSVEGLGTGIYEQYF. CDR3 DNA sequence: TGCAGCGTTGAAGGGTTAGGGACAGGGATCTACGAGCAGTACTTC.

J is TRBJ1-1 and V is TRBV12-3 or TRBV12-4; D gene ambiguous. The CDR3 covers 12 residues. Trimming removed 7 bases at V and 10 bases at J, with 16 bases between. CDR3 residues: CASNNRAVGAFF. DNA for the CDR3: TGTGCCAGCAACAACAGAGCGGTCGGAGCTTTCTTT.

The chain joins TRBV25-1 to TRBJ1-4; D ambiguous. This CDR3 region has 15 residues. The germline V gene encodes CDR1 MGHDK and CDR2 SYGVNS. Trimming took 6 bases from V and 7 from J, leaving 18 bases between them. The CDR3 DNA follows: TGTGCCAGCAGGCATCCAGAGGTTCTTTGTGAAAAACTGTTTTTT. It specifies CASRHPEVLCEKLFF.

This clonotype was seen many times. CDR3 protein: CASSQRQGRSGNTIYF. CDR3 bases: TGTGCCAGCAGCCAGAGACAGGGCCGCTCTGGAAACACCATATATTTT. The genes are TRBV3-1 and TRBJ1-3; 7 nucleotides agree with TRBD1. The CDR3 length is 16 residues. Germline-derived CDR1 and CDR2 are LGHDT and YNNKEL (reference sequence). J lost 0 bases, V lost 3 bases, and 5 bases had no gene match.

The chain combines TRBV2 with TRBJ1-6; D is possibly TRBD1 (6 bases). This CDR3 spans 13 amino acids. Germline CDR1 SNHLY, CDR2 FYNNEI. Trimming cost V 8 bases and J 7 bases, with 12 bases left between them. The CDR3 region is CASPDRKNSPLHF. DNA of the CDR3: TGTGCCAGCCCAGACAGGAAGAATTCACCCCTCCACTTT.

This CDR3 reads CASSGTQTGGNSPLHF. The CDR3 region has the DNA TGTGCCAGCAGCGGGACACAGACAGGGGGTAATTCACCCCTCCACTTT. V gene TRBV9 combines with J gene TRBJ1-6; TRBD1 matches 9 bases. The J segment lost 6 bases and the V segment lost 3 bases, leaving 7 bases of the junction unmatched. The CDR3 runs to 16 residues. Germline assignment: CDR1 SGDLS and CDR2 YYNGEE. The variable domain in full, with the rest retrieved from reference TRBV9 and TRBJ1-6, is DSGVTQTPKHLITATGQRVTLRCSPRSGDLSVYWYQQSLDQGLQFLIQYYNGEERAKGNILERFSAQQFPDLHSELNLSSLELGDSALYFCASSGTQTGGNSPLHFGNGTRLTVT.

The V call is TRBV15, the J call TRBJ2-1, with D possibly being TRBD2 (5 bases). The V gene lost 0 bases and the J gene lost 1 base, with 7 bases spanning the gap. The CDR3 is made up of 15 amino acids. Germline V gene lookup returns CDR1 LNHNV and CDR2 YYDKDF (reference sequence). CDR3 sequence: CATSRDRESYNEQFF. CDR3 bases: TGTGCCACCAGCAGAGATCGGGAATCCTACAATGAGCAGTTCTTC. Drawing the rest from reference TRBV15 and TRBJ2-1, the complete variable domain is DAMVIQNPRYQVTQFGKPVTLSCSQTLNHNVMYWYQQKSSQAPKLLFHYYDKDFNNEADTPDNFQSRRPNTSFCFLDIRSPGLGDTAMYLCATSRDRESYNEQFFGPGTRLTVL.

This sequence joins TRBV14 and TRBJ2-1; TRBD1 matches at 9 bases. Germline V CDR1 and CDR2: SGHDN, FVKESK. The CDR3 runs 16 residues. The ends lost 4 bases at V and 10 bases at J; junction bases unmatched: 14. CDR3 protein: CASSRGTGQMGGEQFF. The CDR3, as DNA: TGTGCCAGCAGCCGAGGGACAGGGCAAATGGGTGGGGAGCAGTTCTTC.

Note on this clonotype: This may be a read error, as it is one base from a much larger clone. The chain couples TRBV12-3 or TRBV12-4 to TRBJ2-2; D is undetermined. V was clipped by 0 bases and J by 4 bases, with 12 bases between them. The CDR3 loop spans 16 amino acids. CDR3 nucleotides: TGTGCCAGCAGTTTAGCTGGCGAGAGGAGCACCGGGGAGCTGTTTTTT. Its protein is CASSLAGERSTGELFF.

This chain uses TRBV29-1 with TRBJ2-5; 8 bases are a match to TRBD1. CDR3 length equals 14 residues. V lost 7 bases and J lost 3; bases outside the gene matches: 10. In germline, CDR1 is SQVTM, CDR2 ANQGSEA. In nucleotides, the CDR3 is TGCAGCGGAGCCCTCACAGGGGGTGAAGAGACCCAGTACTTC. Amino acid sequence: CSGALTGGEETQYF.

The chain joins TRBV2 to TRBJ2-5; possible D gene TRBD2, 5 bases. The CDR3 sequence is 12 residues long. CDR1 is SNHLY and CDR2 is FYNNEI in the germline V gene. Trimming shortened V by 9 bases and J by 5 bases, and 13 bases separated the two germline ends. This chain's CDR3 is CASRGWRETQYF. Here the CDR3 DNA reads TGTGCCAGTAGAGGGTGGCGGGAGACCCAGTACTTC.

The CDR3 region has the DNA TGCAGTGCTAGAGTCCAGGGGTTTAGCTACGAGCAGTACTTC. It translates to CSARVQGFSYEQYF. The chain uses TRBV20-1 and TRBJ2-7, with a tentative D call TRBD1 (6 bases). The CDR3 extends over 14 amino acids. V dropped 1 base and J dropped 3 bases, with 13 bases sitting between them. The V gene's germline CDR1 is DFQATT and CDR2 SNEGSKA (reference sequence).

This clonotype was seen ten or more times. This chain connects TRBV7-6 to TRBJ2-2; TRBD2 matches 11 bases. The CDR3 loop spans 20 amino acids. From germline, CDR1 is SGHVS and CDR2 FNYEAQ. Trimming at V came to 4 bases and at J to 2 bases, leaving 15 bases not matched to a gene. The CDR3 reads CASSSRIRLAGFINTGELFF. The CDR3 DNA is TGTGCCAGCAGCTCTCGGATCAGACTAGCGGGATTTATAAACACCGGGGAGCTGTTTTTT.

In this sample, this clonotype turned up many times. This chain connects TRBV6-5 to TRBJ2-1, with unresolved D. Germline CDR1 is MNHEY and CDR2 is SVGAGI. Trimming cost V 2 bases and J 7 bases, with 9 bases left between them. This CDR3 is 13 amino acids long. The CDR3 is CASSYTPMNEQFF. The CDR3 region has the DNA TGTGCCAGCAGTTACACTCCTATGAATGAGCAGTTCTTC.

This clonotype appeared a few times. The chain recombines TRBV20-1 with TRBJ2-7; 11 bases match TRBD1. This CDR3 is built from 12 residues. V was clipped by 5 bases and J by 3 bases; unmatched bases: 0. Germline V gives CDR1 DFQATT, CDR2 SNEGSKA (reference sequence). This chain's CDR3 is CSAGTGGYEQYF. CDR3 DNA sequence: TGCAGTGCTGGGACAGGGGGCTACGAGCAGTACTTC.

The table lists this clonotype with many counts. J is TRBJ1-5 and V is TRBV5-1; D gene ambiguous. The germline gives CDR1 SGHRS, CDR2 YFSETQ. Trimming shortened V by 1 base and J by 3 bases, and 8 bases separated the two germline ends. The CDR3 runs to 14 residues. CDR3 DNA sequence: TGCGCCAGCAGCTTGCAAGGCCCCAATCAGCCCCAGCATTTT. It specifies CASSLQGPNQPQHF.

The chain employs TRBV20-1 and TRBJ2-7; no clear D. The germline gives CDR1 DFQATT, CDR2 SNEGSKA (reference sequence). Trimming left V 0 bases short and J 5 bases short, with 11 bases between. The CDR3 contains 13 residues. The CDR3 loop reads CSARDRQDHEQYF. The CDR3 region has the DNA TGCAGTGCTAGAGATCGTCAGGACCACGAGCAGTACTTC.

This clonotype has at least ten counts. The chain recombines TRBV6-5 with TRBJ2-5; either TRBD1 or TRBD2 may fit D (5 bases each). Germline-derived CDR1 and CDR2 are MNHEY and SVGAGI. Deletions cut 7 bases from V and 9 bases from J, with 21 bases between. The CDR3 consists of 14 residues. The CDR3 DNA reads TGTGCCAGCAATCCCCGGGGCTTTTTCGGGGCCCAGTACTTC. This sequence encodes CASNPRGFFGAQYF.

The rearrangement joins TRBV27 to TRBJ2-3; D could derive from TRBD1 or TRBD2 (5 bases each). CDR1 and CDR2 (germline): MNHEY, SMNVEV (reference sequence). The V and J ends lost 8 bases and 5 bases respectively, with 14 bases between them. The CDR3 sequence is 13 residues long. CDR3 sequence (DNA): TGTGCCAGCCGGGGCACAGGCAGAGATACGCAGTATTTT. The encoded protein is CASRGTGRDTQYF.

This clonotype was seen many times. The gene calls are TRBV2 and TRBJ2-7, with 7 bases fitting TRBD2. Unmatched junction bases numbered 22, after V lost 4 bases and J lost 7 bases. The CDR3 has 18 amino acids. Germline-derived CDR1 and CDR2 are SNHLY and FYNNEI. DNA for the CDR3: TGTGCCAGCAGTGTCCCTCCTACAAGGGGACTACTCGGAAGGGAGCAGTACTTC. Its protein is CASSVPPTRGLLGREQYF.

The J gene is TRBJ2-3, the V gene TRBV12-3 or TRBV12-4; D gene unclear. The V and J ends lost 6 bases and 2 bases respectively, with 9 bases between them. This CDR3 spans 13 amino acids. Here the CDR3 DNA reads TGTGCCAGCAGCCTCCTTTACACAGATACGCAGTATTTT. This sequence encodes CASSLLYTDTQYF.

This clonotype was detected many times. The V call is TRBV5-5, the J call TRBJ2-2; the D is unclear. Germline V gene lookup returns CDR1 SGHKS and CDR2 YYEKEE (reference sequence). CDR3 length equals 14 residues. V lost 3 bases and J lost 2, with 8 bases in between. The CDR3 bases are TGTGCCAGCAGCTCCATCCTTAACACCGGGGAGCTGTTTTTT. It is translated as CASSSILNTGELFF.

Here the CDR3 DNA reads TGCGCCAGCAGCCTGGGGGTTTCTGAAGCTTTCTTT. Its protein product is CASSLGVSEAFF. The chain recombines TRBV5-1 with TRBJ1-1, with D perhaps TRBD1 (5 bases). Trimming cost V 4 bases and J 6 bases, with 10 bases left between them. Germline loops: CDR1 SGHRS, CDR2 YFSETQ. There are 12 residues in the CDR3. Drawing the rest from reference TRBV5-1 and TRBJ1-1, the complete variable domain is KAGVTQTPRYLIKTRGQQVTLSCSPISGHRSVSWYQQTPGQGLQFLFEYFSETQRNKGNFPGRFSGRQFSNSRSEMNVSTLELGDSALYLCASSLGVSEAFFGQGTRLTVV.

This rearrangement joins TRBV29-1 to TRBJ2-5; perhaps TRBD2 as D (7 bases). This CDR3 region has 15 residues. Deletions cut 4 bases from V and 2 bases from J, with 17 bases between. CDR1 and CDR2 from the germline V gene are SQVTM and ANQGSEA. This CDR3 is CSVGLRGLTQETQYF. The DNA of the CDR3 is TGCAGCGTTGGTTTGCGGGGGCTTACTCAAGAGACCCAGTACTTC.

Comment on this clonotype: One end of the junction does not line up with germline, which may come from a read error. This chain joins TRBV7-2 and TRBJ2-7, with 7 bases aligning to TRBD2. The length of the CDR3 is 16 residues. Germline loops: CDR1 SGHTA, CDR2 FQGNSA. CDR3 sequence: CASSQASTSAAYEQYF. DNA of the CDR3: TGCGCCAGCAGCCAAGCCTCCACTAGCGCAGCCTACGAGCAGTACTTC.

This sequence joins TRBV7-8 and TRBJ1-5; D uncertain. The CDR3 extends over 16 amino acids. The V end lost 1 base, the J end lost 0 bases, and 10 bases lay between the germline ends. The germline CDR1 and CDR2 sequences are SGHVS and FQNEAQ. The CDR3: CASSLGTGVSNQPQHF. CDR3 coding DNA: TGTGCCAGCAGCTTAGGGACCGGTGTTAGCAATCAGCCCCAGCATTTT.